A selection of T cell receptor beta chains follows, all from one sample in a study of OX40 agonist ivuxolimab in advanced cancers. Some clones are missing from TCRdb's copy, which holds only in-frame ones; the method was immunoSEQ multiplex PCR. In the table there are about 36,000 clones, over 75% of which are singletons. Sequencing was performed on CD4+ or CD8+ T cells sorted from blood, taken in a trial of the OX40 agonist ivuxolimab. Source of these receptors: an adult with an advanced solid tumor such as melanoma, head and neck, liver or kidney cancer. CDR3s include the opening cysteine and the closing phenylalanine or tryptophan. Each record gives: clone size, V gene, D gene, J gene, CDR3 protein, CDR3 DNA. The D gene is left open where the match is weak. Clone size is stated in some rows and not others, as once, few, many or a class when expanded.

NA	TRBV27	TRBD2	TRBJ2-1	CASRPAGELMHEQFF	TGTGCCAGCAGACCAGCGGGAGAGCTGATGCATGAGCAGTTCTTC
NA	TRBV7-6	TRBD2	TRBJ2-1	CASSLDGLANPNEQFF	TGTGCCAGCAGCTTAGACGGACTAGCTAATCCAAATGAGCAGTTCTTC
NA	TRBV30	NA	TRBJ1-2	CAWKFRSLHGYTF	TGTGCCTGGAAGTTTAGGTCCCTTCATGGCTACACCTTC
NA	TRBV21-1	NA	TRBJ2-2	CASTRNGGINTGELFF	TGTGCCAGCACCCGAAATGGGGGCATTAACACCGGGGAGCTGTTTTTT
NA	TRBV5-5	NA	TRBJ1-2	CASSFGVDYGYTF	TGTGCCAGCAGCTTCGGAGTAGACTATGGCTACACCTTC
NA	TRBV13	NA	TRBJ2-7	CASSLGTGGYEQYF	TGTGCCAGCAGCTTAGGGACAGGAGGGTACGAGCAGTACTTC
NA	TRBV2	TRBD2	TRBJ2-7	CASSEGGSGSYEQYF	TGTGCCAGCAGTGAAGGCGGGAGCGGGTCCTACGAGCAGTACTTC
many	TRBV2	NA	TRBJ1-1	CASSFGGQLNTEAFF	TGTGCCAGCAGCTTCGGAGGGCAGCTGAACACTGAAGCTTTCTTT
NA	TRBV6-6	TRBD1	TRBJ1-1	CASRTGQGQDTEAFF	TGTGCCAGCAGAACAGGACAGGGTCAAGACACTGAAGCTTTCTTT
NA	TRBV6-1	NA	TRBJ1-6	CASNLLSSYNSPLHF	TGTGCCAGCAATCTCTTGAGCTCCTATAATTCACCCCTCCACTTT
NA	TRBV5-1	NA	TRBJ2-7	CASSLAASHEQYF	TGCGCCAGCAGCCTGGCAGCAAGTCACGAGCAGTACTTC
NA	TRBV4-1	NA	TRBJ2-7	CASSQAGYEQYF	TGCGCCAGCAGCCAAGCGGGCTACGAGCAGTACTTC
NA	TRBV2	NA	TRBJ1-5	CASRHQGNANQPQHF	TGTGCCAGCAGACACCAGGGTAATGCCAATCAGCCCCAGCATTTT
once	TRBV28	NA	TRBJ2-1	CASSRGDREYEQFF	TGTGCCAGCAGCCGAGGAGACCGAGAATATGAGCAGTTCTTC
few	TRBV29-1	TRBD1	TRBJ2-1	CSVWTGGSSYNEQFF	TGCAGCGTGTGGACAGGGGGCTCCTCCTACAATGAGCAGTTCTTC
NA	TRBV5-4	NA	TRBJ2-2	CAIPGHLYGELFF	TGTGCCATCCCGGGACACTTGTACGGGGAGCTGTTTTTT
NA	TRBV5-6	TRBD1	TRBJ1-2	CASSLAGGDRGFGYTF	TGTGCCAGCAGCTTGGCTGGCGGGGACAGGGGCTTTGGCTACACCTTC
NA	TRBV28	NA	TRBJ1-1	CASKRITLGTEAFF	TGTGCCAGCAAGAGGATAACTCTAGGCACTGAAGCTTTCTTT
NA	TRBV9	TRBD1	TRBJ2-1	CASSPEGQGSYNEQFF	TGTGCCAGCAGCCCCGAAGGACAGGGCTCCTACAATGAGCAGTTCTTC
once	TRBV19	NA	TRBJ1-1	CARGKDTEAFF	TGTGCCAGGGGGAAGGACACTGAAGCTTTCTTT
medium-sized	TRBV7-9	TRBD1	TRBJ2-1	CASSFRDRGRNEQFF	TGTGCCAGCAGCTTTAGGGACAGGGGGCGGAATGAGCAGTTCTTC
NA	TRBV5-5	NA	TRBJ2-3	CASSLAYTDTQYF	TGTGCCAGCAGCTTGGCTTACACAGATACGCAGTATTTT
once	TRBV5-1	NA	TRBJ2-3	CASSFGEYRTDTQYF	TGCGCCAGCAGTTTCGGAGAGTACCGCACAGATACGCAGTATTTT
once	TRBV28	NA	TRBJ2-7	CASSYRTVSSYEQYF	TGTGCCAGCAGCTACAGGACAGTTAGCTCCTACGAGCAGTACTTC
NA	TRBV28	NA	TRBJ1-6	CASSLAGINSPLHF	TGTGCCAGCAGTTTAGCAGGGATTAATTCACCCCTCCACTTT
few	TRBV15	NA	TRBJ2-1	CATSSRLAYNEQFF	TGTGCCACCAGCAGTAGGTTAGCCTACAATGAGCAGTTCTTC
NA	TRBV27	NA	TRBJ2-1	CASMGGFGNEQFF	TGTGCCAGCATGGGTGGATTCGGAAATGAGCAGTTCTTC
NA	TRBV6-6	NA	TRBJ2-2	CASSVGQPRGELFF	TGTGCCAGCAGTGTCGGACAACCGAGGGGGGAGCTGTTTTTT
NA	TRBV28	NA	TRBJ2-2	CASSLGSEIANTGELFF	TGTGCCAGCAGTTTGGGTTCAGAAATCGCGAACACCGGGGAGCTGTTTTTT
NA	TRBV27	TRBD1	TRBJ1-2	CASSSIQGRRGYTF	TGTGCCAGCAGTTCGATACAGGGGAGGCGTGGCTACACCTTC
NA	TRBV6-1	TRBD2	TRBJ2-1	CASSEQGGGTYNEQFF	TGTGCCAGCAGTGAACAGGGCGGGGGAACCTACAATGAGCAGTTCTTC